A single sample is the source of the 24 T cell receptor beta chains below, sequenced in a study of blood T cell repertoires in COVID-19. Assay: immunoSEQ multiplex PCR; the TCRdb copy retains only in-frame clones and omits some. The data contain approximately 250,000 clones, around nine tenths of them seen just once; the ten biggest clones take up under 2%. Input material: peripheral blood. These receptors all come from a young man with active or convalescent COVID-19.

DNA for the CDR3: TGTGCCAGCAGCCTAGCTCGGGAGACCCAGTACTTC. The encoded protein is CASSLARETQYF. This chain uses TRBV3-1 (or the pseudogene TRBV3-2) with TRBJ2-5, with D unresolved. V shed 4 bases and J shed 5 bases, with 8 bases lying between them. This CDR3 contains 12 residues. From germline, CDR1 is LGHDT and CDR2 YNNKEL (reference sequence).

This chain uses TRBV4-3 with TRBJ1-2, with D perhaps TRBD1 (6 bases). CDR1 and CDR2 from the germline V gene are LGHNA and YSLEER. The CDR3 loop spans 16 amino acids. V lost 3 bases and J 4 bases, leaving 18 bases between the germline ends. CDR3 nucleotide sequence: TGCGCCAGCAGCCAGGGCATCGTGGGGGCCAGCTATGGCTACACCTTC. Protein product: CASSQGIVGASYGYTF.

This chain connects TRBV5-4 to TRBJ1-3; no reliable D call. CDR3 length: 15 residues. Germline CDR1 reads SGHNT; CDR2 reads YYREEE (reference sequence). V was pared by 3 bases and J by 4 bases, with 14 bases between. The CDR3 reads CASSSGLGGGNTIYF. The DNA for the CDR3 is TGTGCCAGCAGCTCCGGTCTAGGAGGAGGAAACACCATATATTTT.

This chain joins TRBV6-5 and TRBJ1-1, with D tentatively TRBD1 (6 bases). There are 15 residues in the CDR3. CDR1 and CDR2 from the germline V gene are MNHEY and SVGAGI. V dropped 7 bases and J dropped 0 bases, with 15 bases sitting between them. In nucleotides, the CDR3 is TGTGCCAGCACCCGAAAGGACAGATTGAACACTGAAGCTTTCTTT. It is translated as CASTRKDRLNTEAFF.

The genes are TRBV19 and TRBJ1-2; the match to TRBD1 covers 8 bases. V lost 6 bases to trimming and J lost 1 base; unmatched junction nucleotides: 7. Per germline, CDR1 LNHDA and CDR2 SQIVND (reference sequence). The CDR3 totals 15 residues. CDR3 amino acids: CASSPGQGGNYGYTF. Written as DNA, the CDR3 is TGTGCCAGTAGCCCTGGACAGGGTGGTAACTATGGCTACACCTTC. Based on the CDR3 plus reference TRBV19 and TRBJ1-2, the full variable domain is DGGITQSPKYLFRKEGQNVTLSCEQNLNHDAMYWYRQDPGQGLRLIYYSQIVNDFQKGDIAEGYSVSREKKESFPLTVTSAQKNPTAFYLCASSPGQGGNYGYTFGSGTRLTVV.

The genes are TRBV19 and TRBJ1-5; 8 positions match TRBD1. Germline CDR1 LNHDA, CDR2 SQIVND (reference sequence). Trimming at V came to 5 bases and at J to 7 bases, leaving 10 bases not matched to a gene. The CDR3 totals 15 residues. The DNA of the CDR3 is TGTGCCAGTAGTGCCAGACCAGGGGGCGTCCAGCCCCAGCATTTT. Translating it yields CASSARPGGVQPQHF.

The chain joins TRBV4-1 to TRBJ2-3; the D gene is possibly TRBD1 (6 bases). Between the trimmed V and J ends, which lost 2 bases and 3 bases, there was a span of 12 bases. The CDR3 runs to 15 residues. From germline, CDR1 is MGHRA and CDR2 YSYEKL. CDR3 sequence reads: CASSQKQGRTDTQYF. CDR3 nucleotide sequence: TGCGCCAGCAGCCAAAAACAGGGCCGAACAGATACGCAGTATTTT.

The rearrangement links TRBV4-2 to TRBJ2-2, with TRBD1 as a possible D gene (6 bases). The length of the CDR3 is 15 residues. The germline V gene encodes CDR1 LGHNA and CDR2 YNFKEQ. V was shortened by 5 bases and J by 3 bases, with 13 bases between the two germline ends. The CDR3 sequence is CASSGRDIYTGELFF. CDR3 nucleotides: TGTGCCAGCAGCGGACGGGACATCTACACCGGGGAGCTGTTTTTT.

Only one count was recorded for this clone. This chain's CDR3 is CASRDIEGGQPQHF. The CDR3 region has the DNA TGTGCCAGCCGGGACATAGAAGGGGGACAGCCCCAGCATTTT. The rearrangement uses TRBV19 and TRBJ1-5; a possible D gene is TRBD1 (6 bases). The V and J ends lost 9 bases and 7 bases respectively, with 19 bases between them. The germline gives CDR1 LNHDA, CDR2 SQIVND (reference sequence). The CDR3 consists of 14 residues.

This chain connects TRBV3-1 (or the pseudogene TRBV3-2) to TRBJ1-2; D may be TRBD1 (6 bases). CDR1 is LGHDT, CDR2 YNNKEL, per germline (reference sequence). V was pared by 1 base and J by 4 bases, with 13 bases between. The CDR3 covers 15 residues. CDR3 nucleotide sequence: TGTGCCAGCAGCCAAGGAAACGGGGGGGCCTATGGCTACACCTTC. Translating gives CASSQGNGGAYGYTF.

V gene TRBV6-5 combines with J gene TRBJ1-2, with TRBD1 as a possible D gene (6 bases). CDR3 size: 15 residues. V was cut by 4 bases and J by 4 bases, with 16 bases left in between. Germline CDR1 and CDR2: MNHEY and SVGAGI. CDR3 nucleotide sequence: TGTGCCAGCAGTTCACAGGGCCCCGGGGCCTATGGCTACACCTTC. This gives the protein CASSSQGPGAYGYTF.

The chain carries TRBV4-2 and TRBJ2-2, with 8 bases that match TRBD2. Germline V gene lookup returns CDR1 LGHNA and CDR2 YNFKEQ. V lost 5 bases, J lost 0 bases, and 5 bases stayed unmatched. This CDR3 region has 16 residues. The CDR3 sequence is CASSVRGGTNTGELFF. The CDR3 region has the DNA TGTGCCAGCAGCGTACGGGGGGGCACGAACACCGGGGAGCTGTTTTTT.

The J gene is TRBJ1-2, the V gene TRBV6-5; D gene unclear. CDR3 length equals 13 residues. V was cut by 5 bases and J by 5 bases, with 12 bases left in between. Germline V gives CDR1 MNHEY, CDR2 SVGAGI. The CDR3 DNA reads TGTGCCAGCAGTCCCCGGTCGCCATATGGCTACACCTTC. It is translated as CASSPRSPYGYTF.

V is TRBV6-5 and J is TRBJ2-1; 7 bases agree with TRBD1. The length of the CDR3 is 15 residues. The germline gives CDR1 MNHEY, CDR2 SVGAGI. J was trimmed by 7 bases and V by 4 bases; bases with no gene match: 10. CDR3 protein: CASSFYRDSPNEQFF. In DNA form, the CDR3 reads TGTGCCAGCAGTTTCTACCGGGACAGCCCTAATGAGCAGTTCTTC.

The J gene is TRBJ2-1, the V gene TRBV7-3; D unresolved. Germline assignment: CDR1 SGHTA and CDR2 FQGTGA. With 4 bases removed from V and 6 bases from J, the gap between germline ends came to 10 bases. This CDR3 has 13 residues. The CDR3 DNA sequence: TGTGCCAGCAGCTCCCCGGGTAGCAATGAGCAGTTCTTC. Translated, it gives CASSSPGSNEQFF.

This clone was counted between two and nine times. The V call is TRBV11-2, the J call TRBJ1-1; TRBD1 is a possible D gene (6 bases). From germline, CDR1 is SGHAT and CDR2 FQNNGV. This CDR3 contains 13 residues. V lost 3 bases and J lost 7, with 12 bases in between. The CDR3 bases are TGTGCCAGCAGCTTCCATGGACAGCTTGAAGCTTTCTTT. It is translated as CASSFHGQLEAFF. The entire variable domain, with the rest obtained from reference TRBV11-2 and TRBJ1-1, is as follows: EAGVAQSPRYKIIEKRQSVAFWCNPISGHATLYWYQQILGQGPKLLIQFQNNGVVDDSQLPKDRFSAERLKGVDSTLKIQPAKLEDSAVYLCASSFHGQLEAFFGQGTRLTVV.

The count of this clone is one. This sample also contains other DNA sequences that code for the same CDR3. The chain links TRBV5-5 to TRBJ1-1; a weak D match, TRBD1 (5 bases). The CDR3 spans 16 residues. Between the trimmed V and J ends, which lost 1 base and 0 bases, there was a span of 13 bases. Germline assignment: CDR1 SGHKS and CDR2 YYEKEE (reference sequence). The chain's CDR3 is CASSLRQGNMNTEAFF. CDR3 nucleotide sequence: TGTGCCAGCAGCTTGCGTCAGGGAAACATGAACACTGAAGCTTTCTTT.

The J gene is TRBJ2-1, the V gene TRBV27; TRBD2 might be the D (6 bases). The germline gives CDR1 MNHEY, CDR2 SMNVEV (reference sequence). The V gene lost 0 bases and the J gene lost 0 bases, with 15 bases spanning the gap. The CDR3 runs to 18 residues. The CDR3 nucleotides read TGTGCCAGCAGTTTATCAATGGGAGGCAAGAGCTCCTACAATGAGCAGTTCTTC. As protein: CASSLSMGGKSSYNEQFF.

This rearrangement joins TRBV7-9 to TRBJ1-1; 8 nucleotides align to TRBD1. Germline loops: CDR1 SEHNR, CDR2 FQNEAQ (reference sequence). The CDR3 length is 13 residues. With V trimmed by 5 bases and J by 11 bases, 10 bases remained unmatched. CDR3 sequence: CASSPDLGQGAFF. The CDR3 DNA follows: TGTGCCAGCAGCCCCGACCTCGGACAGGGTGCTTTCTTT. Filled out from reference TRBV7-9 and TRBJ1-1, the complete variable domain reads DTGVSQNPRHKITKRGQNVTFRCDPISEHNRLYWYRQTLGQGPEFLTYFQNEAQLEKSRLLSDRFSAERPKGSFSTLEIQRTEQGDSAMYLCASSPDLGQGAFFGQGTRLTVV.

The chain joins TRBV18 to TRBJ1-1, with a tentative D call TRBD1 (5 bases). The CDR3 is 14 amino acids. Trimming left V 3 bases short and J 4 bases short, with 12 bases between. CDR1 and CDR2 (germline): KGHSH, LQKENI. The CDR3 is CASSPTEGRTEAFF. As DNA, the CDR3 is TGTGCCAGCTCACCTACGGAGGGGCGCACTGAAGCTTTCTTT.

This chain connects TRBV5-8 to TRBJ2-1; 11 nucleotides align to TRBD1. The germline V gene has CDR1 SGHTS and CDR2 YDEGEE. This CDR3 has 16 residues. The V segment lost 3 bases and the J segment 5 bases; nucleotides outside the gene matches: 7. CDR3 loop: CASSYKPGQGDNEQFF. CDR3 DNA sequence: TGTGCCAGCAGCTATAAACCGGGACAGGGGGACAATGAGCAGTTCTTC.

The rearrangement joins TRBV12-5 to TRBJ1-2; 9 positions agree with TRBD1. This CDR3 has 15 amino acids. V dropped 4 bases and J dropped 0; count of bases not matched to a gene: 3. Germline V gives CDR1 LGHNT, CDR2 FRNRAP. This CDR3 reads CASGSGQGANYGYTF. The CDR3 DNA reads as TGTGCTAGTGGTTCGGGACAGGGAGCTAACTATGGCTACACCTTC.

V is TRBV5-1 and J is TRBJ2-7, with 8 bases fitting TRBD1. Per germline, CDR1 SGHRS and CDR2 YFSETQ. The CDR3 extends over 15 amino acids. The V and J ends lost 0 bases and 4 bases, in that order; junction bases with no gene match: 6. The CDR3 loop is CASSLEPGGIYEQYF. The CDR3 DNA reads TGCGCCAGCAGCTTGGAGCCAGGGGGCATTTACGAGCAGTACTTC.

The rearrangement links TRBV9 to TRBJ2-7; 8 bases are shared with TRBD1. V gave up 2 bases and J gave up 1 base; unmatched junction bases: 5. The CDR3 sequence is 15 residues long. Germline CDR1 SGDLS, CDR2 YYNGEE. CDR3 sequence: CASSVSWTGSYEQYF. In DNA form, the CDR3 reads TGTGCCAGCAGCGTGAGTTGGACAGGGTCCTACGAGCAGTACTTC.